Each of the 14 T cell receptor beta chains below was sequenced from the same sample in a study of post-analysis software for immune sequencing data. General study findings and limits: Patients carried a few TRBV segments more frequently than controls did, and TRBV5-6, TRBV5-1 and TRBV20-1 were among them.

These receptors' antigens are unknown. Unique molecular identifiers featured in each of the TCR beta cDNA libraries. TCRdb called the PCR reads again in MiXCR, with one record for every CDR3 protein. The repertoire has some 500,000 distinct CDR3 sequences, less than 45% of them found once; the top ten carry around an eighth. Material for sequencing was blood. The receptors originated from a girl aged 10 to 17 with multiple sclerosis.

In its sample, this clonotype was seen once. This chain uses TRBV7-2 with TRBJ2-4; D possibly matches TRBD1 or TRBD2 (5 bases each). The J call is in doubt because the DNA end fits TRBJ2-7 better. The germline gives CDR1 SGHTA, CDR2 FQGNSA. This CDR3 region has 16 residues. This CDR3 is CASSLAAADKGREQYF. The CDR3 bases are TGTGCCAGCAGCTTAGCGGCTGCGGACAAGGGACGCGAGCAGTACTTC.

The chain is built from TRBV28 and TRBJ2-7; 9 bases agree with TRBD2. V was pared by 2 bases and J by 0 bases, with 5 bases of the junction left unmatched. The CDR3 extends over 16 amino acids. Germline assignment: CDR1 MDHEN and CDR2 SYDVKM. CDR3 amino acids: CASSLVAGGSSYEQYF. The CDR3 DNA is TGTGCCAGCAGTTTAGTCGCGGGGGGGAGCTCCTACGAGCAGTACTTC.

CDR3 in amino acids: CSVARDPTYEQYF. Here the CDR3 DNA reads TGCAGCGTTGCGCGGGACCCAACCTACGAGCAGTACTTC. This sequence joins TRBV29-1 and TRBJ2-7, with D tentatively TRBD2 (6 bases). CDR1 and CDR2 from the germline V gene are SQVTM and ANQGSEA. V lost 4 bases and J 2 bases, leaving 12 bases between the germline ends. This CDR3 contains 13 residues.

V and J are TRBV27 and TRBJ2-3, with TRBD1 matching 8 bases. Looked up from germline, CDR1 is MNHEY and CDR2 is SMNVEV (reference sequence). V shed 5 bases, J shed 6 bases, and the junction held 10 bases outside the gene matches. This CDR3 has 15 amino acids. CDR3 in amino acids: CASSPIQTGADTQYF. Here the CDR3 DNA reads TGTGCCAGCAGTCCGATTCAGACAGGGGCGGATACGCAGTATTTT.

Many counts were recorded for this clonotype. The chain couples TRBV10-3 to TRBJ2-7; D may be TRBD1 (6 bases). The ends were cut back, 7 bases at V and 4 bases at J, with 14 bases in the middle. The CDR3 consists of 13 residues. Germline assignment: CDR1 ENHRY and CDR2 SYGVKD. CDR3 sequence reads: CAINKAGAYEQYF. DNA of the CDR3: TGTGCCATCAACAAGGCAGGGGCGTACGAGCAGTACTTC.

The V and J genes are TRBV7-9 and TRBJ1-1; 9 positions agree with TRBD1. This CDR3 is built from 17 residues. V trimming: 2 bases; J trimming: 3 bases; junction bases outside the gene matches: 10. Germline lookup yields CDR1 SEHNR and CDR2 FQNEAQ (reference sequence). CDR3 amino acids: CASSLPGDRALYTEAFF. CDR3 sequence (DNA): TGTGCCAGCAGCTTACCTGGGGACAGGGCTCTGTACACTGAAGCTTTCTTT.

The gene calls are TRBV6-5 and TRBJ2-3, with D possibly called TRBD1 or TRBD2 (5 bases each). Germline lookup yields CDR1 MNHEY and CDR2 SVGAGI. The CDR3 covers 13 residues. Trimming shortened V by 2 bases and J by 3 bases, and 6 bases separated the two germline ends. CDR3 amino acids: CASSYGTTDTQYF. For the CDR3, the DNA is TGTGCCAGCAGTTACGGGACGACAGATACGCAGTATTTT.

This clonotype was detected a few times. V is TRBV20-1 and J is TRBJ1-1; D is unclear. Per germline, CDR1 DFQATT and CDR2 SNEGSKA (reference sequence). This CDR3 contains 13 residues. V was clipped by 0 bases and J by 4 bases, with 9 bases between them. The CDR3 DNA follows: TGCAGTGCTAGAGATCGGGTAGGCACTGAAGCTTTCTTT. Its translation: CSARDRVGTEAFF.

The chain links TRBV11-2 to TRBJ1-2; the D gene is possibly TRBD1 (6 bases). The CDR3 sequence is 14 residues long. Germline V lookup: CDR1 SGHAT, CDR2 FQNNGV. Trimming stripped 6 bases from V and 4 bases from J, with 15 bases between. DNA of the CDR3: TGTGCCAGCAGTCCGGACAGCGGCCCCTATGGCTACACCTTC. Its protein is CASSPDSGPYGYTF.

The J gene is TRBJ1-2, the V gene TRBV12-3 or TRBV12-4; D not resolved. V gave up 3 bases and J gave up 5 bases, with 7 bases separating them. CDR3 length: 12 amino acids. As DNA, the CDR3 is TGTGCCAGCAGTTTTGATGCGTATGGCTACACCTTC. Translating gives CASSFDAYGYTF.

This chain connects TRBV7-9 to TRBJ2-5; the D is unclear. The J call may be wrong; the DNA end is better matched by TRBJ2-7. This CDR3 contains 14 residues. Germline-derived CDR1 and CDR2 are SEHNR and FQNEAQ (reference sequence). CDR3 DNA sequence: TGTGCCAGCAGCCCCCAGGTCGGTAGGCACGAGCAGTACTTC. As protein: CASSPQVGRHEQYF.

This chain uses TRBV6-5 with TRBJ1-6; D may be TRBD1 (6 bases). Trimming cost V 6 bases and J 5 bases, with 11 bases left between them. Looked up from germline, CDR1 is MNHEY and CDR2 is SVGAGI. This CDR3 has 14 amino acids. As DNA, the CDR3 is TGTGCCAGCAGCGACAGGAGGAATAATTCACCCCTCCACTTT. Protein sequence: CASSDRRNNSPLHF.

The chain combines TRBV28 with TRBJ2-5; 8 bases align to TRBD2. Trimming at V came to 2 bases and at J to 5 bases, leaving 16 bases not matched to a gene. CDR1 MDHEN and CDR2 SYDVKM come from the germline V gene. The CDR3 loop spans 18 amino acids. CDR3 sequence: CASSLPRFDSGVGETQYF. Here the CDR3 DNA reads TGTGCCAGCAGTTTACCCCGGTTTGATAGCGGGGTGGGGGAGACCCAGTACTTC.

V gene TRBV20-1 combines with J gene TRBJ2-1; D gene unclear. The CDR3 runs to 16 residues. Germline values: CDR1 DFQATT, CDR2 SNEGSKA (reference sequence). The V and J ends lost 0 bases and 4 bases respectively, with 16 bases between them. The DNA of the CDR3 is TGCAGTGCTAGAGATCTCCGGAGTACACTATACAATGAGCAGTTCTTC. This gives the protein CSARDLRSTLYNEQFF.